A selection of T cell receptor beta chains follows, all from one sample in a study of T cells in Graves' hyperthyroidism and ophthalmopathy. TCRdb re-called the multiplex PCR reads with MiXCR, one entry per CDR3 protein. Of some 250,000 distinct CDR3 sequences listed, more than 14% are singletons. The material sequenced was blood. The receptors were sampled from a woman aged 40 to 50 with Graves' hyperthyroidism that later progressed to Graves' ophthalmopathy. CDR3s include the opening cysteine and the closing phenylalanine or tryptophan. The D gene is left open where the match is weak. Some rows mark clone size as missing; the rest say once, few, many or name a class of expanded clone.

D gene	clone size	V gene	J gene	CDR3 protein	CDR3 DNA
TRBD2	few	TRBV5-6	TRBJ2-1	CASSLESGGYYNEQFF	TGTGCCAGCAGCTTGGAATCGGGAGGGTATTACAATGAGCAGTTCTTC
TRBD2	many	TRBV20-1	TRBJ2-5	CSAKSGSQETQYF	TGCAGTGCGAAGAGCGGGAGCCAAGAGACCCAGTACTTC
.	many	TRBV3-1	TRBJ1-3	CASSRTDGNTIYF	TGTGCCAGCAGCCGGACAGATGGAAACACCATATATTTT
TRBD1	many	TRBV30	TRBJ2-5	CAWSPGTAGKYF	TGTGCCTGGAGTCCCGGGACAGCCGGAAAGTACTTC
.	many	TRBV18	TRBJ1-1	CASSRDRLNTEAFF	TGTGCCAGCTCACGAGACAGATTGAACACTGAAGCTTTCTTT
TRBD1	many	TRBV7-2	TRBJ2-3	CASSLGQGVRTDTQYF	TGTGCCAGCAGCTTAGGACAGGGGGTACGCACAGATACGCAGTATTTT
.	.	TRBV28	TRBJ2-4	CASTQRGYKNIQYF	TGTGCCAGTACTCAGCGAGGGTACAAAAACATTCAGTACTTC
.	.	TRBV20-1	TRBJ2-1	CSARDRGSRFQRNEQFF	TGCAGTGCTAGAGATCGAGGGAGTAGATTTCAGAGGAATGAGCAGTTCTTC
.	many	TRBV18	TRBJ1-2	CASSPTASIPDYGYTF	TGTGCCAGCTCACCTACGGCCTCTATCCCAGACTATGGCTACACCTTC
.	many	TRBV2	TRBJ2-1	CASSDPIAESSYNEQFF	TGTGCCAGCAGTGACCCGATAGCGGAAAGCTCCTACAATGAGCAGTTCTTC
TRBD2	many	TRBV11-2	TRBJ2-1	CASRGLAWRNEQFF	TGTGCCAGCCGAGGACTAGCGTGGAGGAATGAGCAGTTCTTC
.	many	TRBV28	TRBJ2-2	CASSFSGAGELFF	TGTGCCAGCAGTTTTTCGGGGGCCGGGGAGCTGTTTTTT
TRBD2	.	TRBV18	TRBJ2-7	CASSLRLAGGPSSYEQYF	TGTGCCAGCTCACTTAGACTAGCGGGAGGCCCTAGCTCCTACGAGCAGTACTTC
TRBD2	many	TRBV18	TRBJ2-1	CASSPRLAGNYYNEQFF	TGTGCCAGCTCACCCCGACTAGCGGGAAATTACTACAATGAGCAGTTCTTC
.	many	TRBV11-3	TRBJ1-4	CASSHSGTPTNEKLFF	TGTGCCAGCAGCCACAGCGGGACTCCAACTAATGAAAAACTGTTTTTT
TRBD2	many	TRBV2	TRBJ2-7	CAASGLAGAYEQYF	TGTGCCGCCAGCGGATTAGCGGGAGCCTACGAGCAGTACTTC
.	many	TRBV18	TRBJ2-7	CASSPREDPYEQYF	TGTGCCAGCTCACCACGGGAGGACCCCTACGAGCAGTACTTC
.	few	TRBV6-1	TRBJ2-1	CASSEGNRATNEQFF	TGTGCCAGCAGTGAAGGGAACCGGGCTACCAATGAGCAGTTCTTC
.	many	TRBV28	TRBJ1-4	CASSKGVGATNEKLFF	TGTGCCAGCAGCAAGGGGGTAGGGGCAACTAATGAAAAACTGTTTTTT
.	few	TRBV15	TRBJ1-5	CATSSNKGGFPQHF	TGTGCCACCAGCAGTAACAAAGGGGGATTTCCCCAGCATTTT
.	many	TRBV28	TRBJ2-4	CASSFYARNIQYF	TGTGCCAGCAGTTTTTATGCCAGAAACATTCAGTACTTC
.	many	TRBV15	TRBJ2-1	CATLGDGDNEQFF	TGTGCCACTCTGGGAGACGGGGACAATGAGCAGTTCTTC
.	many	TRBV7-3	TRBJ2-3	CASSLTGTTDTQYF	TGTGCCAGCAGCTTAACAGGGACCACAGATACGCAGTATTTT
.	many	TRBV28	TRBJ1-2	CATKPTPVVYGYTF	TGTGCCACCAAGCCTACACCGGTGGTCTATGGCTACACCTTC
TRBD2	.	TRBV5-6	TRBJ2-4	CASSSLMTSGSIDIQYF	TGTGCCAGCAGCTCCCTGATGACTAGCGGGAGTATAGACATTCAGTACTTC
TRBD1	many	TRBV2	TRBJ2-3	CASSGAPGQGTDTQYF	TGTGCCAGCAGTGGGGCGCCGGGACAGGGCACAGATACGCAGTATTTT